The sequence of this T cell receptor beta chain was determined in a study of T-cell memory formation after mild COVID-19. As for the study in general: Across donors, TCR clusters were largely donor specific.

The CDR3 totals 16 residues. Germline trimming cut 0 bases from V and 5 bases from J; bases unmatched to any gene: 8. In germline, CDR1 is SGHRS, CDR2 YFSETQ. Findings and caveats of the study: Later expanders leaned CD4+, whereas clones that contracted between day 15 and 85 were balanced CD4/CD8.

About this clonotype: The target antigen is unknown.

With constant-segment primers, 5'RACE yielded cDNA libraries of TCR alpha and TCR beta that carried sample barcodes and UMIs. Using its own MiXCR run on the 5' RACE reads, TCRdb lists one record per CDR3 protein. The profile shows about 560,000 distinct CDR3 sequences, less than 25% of them singletons. The gene calls are TRBV5-1 and TRBJ2-5; 9 bases fit TRBD2. The sequencing input was PBMCs or a T cell subset sorted from them (not recorded which). The TCR originated in an adult woman who had mild COVID-19 (a few samples of this study predate the infection). Cell type and time point are not known. The CDR3 sequence: CASSLAKAGGPETQYF. CDR3 nucleotides: TGCGCCAGCAGCTTGGCCAAGGCGGGGGGGCCGGAGACCCAGTACTTC.